This entry is about one TCR beta chain. This sample is drawn from a study of blood T cells in healthy people across ages. A second about 7 to 11 cycle PCR used barcoded and J-beta primers. TCRdb reanalysed the 5' RACE reads using MiXCR and keeps one entry per CDR3 protein. The sample lists about 1.8 million distinct CDR3 sequences, around 50% occurring once. The specimen sequenced was blood. This sequence was found in a woman aged 40-49 years in good health.

The CDR3 is CASSMDGGTDTQYF. The CDR3 nucleotides are TGTGCCAGCAGCATGGACGGAGGGACAGATACGCAGTATTTT. This chain connects TRBV9 to TRBJ2-3; the D gene is possibly TRBD2 (6 bases). This CDR3 has 14 amino acids. CDR1 and CDR2 (germline): SGDLS, YYNGEE. With 4 bases removed from V and 3 bases from J, the gap between germline ends came to 12 bases.